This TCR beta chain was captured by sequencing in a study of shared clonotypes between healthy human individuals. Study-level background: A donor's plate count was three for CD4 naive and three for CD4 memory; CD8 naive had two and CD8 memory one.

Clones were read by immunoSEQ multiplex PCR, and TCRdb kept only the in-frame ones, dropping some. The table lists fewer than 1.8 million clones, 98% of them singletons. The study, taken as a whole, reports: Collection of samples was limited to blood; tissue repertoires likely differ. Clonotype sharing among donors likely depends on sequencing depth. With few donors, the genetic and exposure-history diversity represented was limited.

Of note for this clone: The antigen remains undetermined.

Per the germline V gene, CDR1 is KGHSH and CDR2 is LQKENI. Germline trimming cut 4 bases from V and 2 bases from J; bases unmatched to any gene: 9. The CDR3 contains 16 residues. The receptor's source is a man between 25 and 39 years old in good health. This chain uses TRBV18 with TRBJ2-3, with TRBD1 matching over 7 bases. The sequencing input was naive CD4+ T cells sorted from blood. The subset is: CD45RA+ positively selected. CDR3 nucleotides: TGTGCCAGCTCACAAGACAGGGCTGGGGCCACAGATACGCAGTATTTT. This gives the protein CASSQDRAGATDTQYF.